This is a list of T cell receptor beta chains from one sample in a study of T cell responses to AZD1222 COVID-19 vaccine. The repertoire was sequenced with immunoSEQ multiplex PCR; TCRdb's copy has only in-frame clones and lacks some. The sample lists over 150,000 clones, 70% to 90% occurring once. Sample: peripheral blood, taken on day 0 of MenACWY control vaccination. The receptors were gathered from an adult in good health. Each CDR3 is given with its conserved first and last residue. The D gene is left open where the match is weak. Clone size is not always given. Where it is, it says once, few, many or a class for expanded clones.

J,V,size,D,DNA,CDR3
TRBJ2-5,TRBV5-1,-,TRBD1,TGCGCCAGCACTACAGGGGGCGCAGAAGAGACCCAGTACTTC,CASTTGGAEETQYF
TRBJ1-5,TRBV18,once,-,TGTGCCAGCTCACTGACAGAAGGCAATCAGCCCCAGCATTTT,CASSLTEGNQPQHF
TRBJ2-1,TRBV19,-,-,TGTGCCAGTAGGGGCGGGGCGAATCGGAATTACTACAATGAGCAGTTCTTC,CASRGGANRNYYNEQFF
TRBJ2-5,TRBV2,-,-,TGTGCCAGCAGCCTCCAAGAGACCCAGTACTTC,CASSLQETQYF
TRBJ1-4,TRBV24-1,-,-,TGTGCCACCAGTGCGGGGGAAAAACTGTTTTTT,CATSAGEKLFF
TRBJ1-3,TRBV7-8,-,-,TGTGCCAGCAGGCAAGGGGGTAGTGGAAACACCATATATTTT,CASRQGGSGNTIYF
TRBJ2-5,TRBV5-6,-,-,TGTGCCAGCAGCTCGGGGCCTCAAGAGACCCAGTACTTC,CASSSGPQETQYF
TRBJ2-3,TRBV2,-,-,TGTGCCAGCAGTGGGGGAAGTCCGGCAGATACGCAGTATTTT,CASSGGSPADTQYF
TRBJ1-2,TRBV27,-,TRBD1,TGTGCCAGCAGTGCACAGGGGGCTAGCTATGGCTACACCTTC,CASSAQGASYGYTF
TRBJ1-4,TRBV9,-,TRBD1,TGTGCCAGCAGCTCCCCCAGGGGGGGACGGGCAACTAATGAAAAACTGTTTTTT,CASSSPRGGRATNEKLFF
TRBJ1-6,TRBV11-2,-,-,TGTGCCAGCAGCTTAGAGGGAAGGCACGCAGGGTCACCCCTCCACTTT,CASSLEGRHAGSPLHF
TRBJ1-4,TRBV2,once,-,TGTGCCAGCAGGGTAGGGACACTCGGCGGGGAAAAACTGTTTTTT,CASRVGTLGGEKLFF
TRBJ1-3,TRBV7-8,-,-,TGTGCCAGCAGCGTGAGTGGCTCTGGAAACACCATATATTTT,CASSVSGSGNTIYF
TRBJ2-5,TRBV7-2,-,-,TGTGCCAGCAGCCCATCCTCGACCTCCCGGCTAGAGACCCAGTACTTC,CASSPSSTSRLETQYF
TRBJ2-2,TRBV9,-,-,TGTGCCAGCAGCTTCGGACTCACCAACACCGGGGAGCTGTTTTTT,CASSFGLTNTGELFF
TRBJ1-5,TRBV12-3/TRBV12-4,-,TRBD1,TGTGCCAGCAGGGGGACAGTAGATCAGCCCCAGCATTTT,CASRGTVDQPQHF
TRBJ2-1,TRBV7-2,-,TRBD2,TGTGCCAGCAGCCTAAGCGGGGGGGATGAGCAGTTCTTC,CASSLSGGDEQFF
TRBJ1-1,TRBV4-1,-,-,TGCGCCAGCAGCCAAGAGGTGCGAGGGGTGAACACTGAAGCTTTCTTT,CASSQEVRGVNTEAFF
TRBJ1-6,TRBV19,-,-,TGTGCCAGTAGTCCCAGGGGTGGGAATTCACCCCTCCACTTT,CASSPRGGNSPLHF
TRBJ2-2,TRBV11-2,-,-,TGTGCCAGCAGCTCGCAGGGGTCCGGGGAGCTGTTTTTT,CASSSQGSGELFF
TRBJ2-7,TRBV19,-,-,TGTGCCAGTAGTAAGGACGCCCGGGACGGGGGCCTCATAGCCTACGAGCAGTACTTC,CASSKDARDGGLIAYEQYF
TRBJ2-7,TRBV6-5,once,TRBD2,TGTGCCAGCAGCCGGACTAGCGGGTTTCCCTACGAGCAGTACTTC,CASSRTSGFPYEQYF
TRBJ2-5,TRBV23-1,-,TRBD1,TGCGCCAGCAGTCATCCCGGGACAGAAAAAGAGACCCAGTACTTC,CASSHPGTEKETQYF
TRBJ2-7,TRBV29-1,-,-,TGCAGCGTCAATGGGCTACGGTCCTACGAGCAGTACTTC,CSVNGLRSYEQYF
TRBJ1-1,TRBV11-2,-,-,TGTGCCAGCAGCCCTGGGAGGAGGGGGAACACTGAAGCTTTCTTT,CASSPGRRGNTEAFF
TRBJ1-1,TRBV25-1,-,-,TGTGCCAGCAGTGGGTTGGAGCACCTAAACACTGAAGCTTTCTTT,CASSGLEHLNTEAFF
TRBJ1-2,TRBV13,-,-,TGTGCCAGCAGCTTAAACGGACTTGACTATGGCTACACCTTC,CASSLNGLDYGYTF
TRBJ1-2,TRBV19,few,-,TGTGCCACCAAGGCGGGGGCATATGGCTACACCTTC,CATKAGAYGYTF
TRBJ1-1,TRBV7-9,-,-,TGTGCCAGCAGCTCCCGAACCCTAGAGAACACTGAAGCTTTCTTT,CASSSRTLENTEAFF
TRBJ1-1,TRBV29-1,-,-,TGCAGCGTTGCAAGACGGTTGAACACTGAAGCTTTCTTT,CSVARRLNTEAFF
TRBJ1-2,TRBV28,-,-,TGTGCCAGCAGGGGGTGGGGTGGCTACACCTTC,CASRGWGGYTF
TRBJ2-3,TRBV7-8,-,TRBD2,TGTGCCAGCAGCTTTGGTCGAGCGCGGGAGGATACGCAGTATTTT,CASSFGRAREDTQYF
TRBJ1-1,TRBV28,-,TRBD1,TGTGCCAGCAGTTTATTCCCAGGACAGGGAGGTCGCACTGAAGCTTTCTTT,CASSLFPGQGGRTEAFF
TRBJ1-1,TRBV18,-,-,TGTGCCAGCTCACCACCGAGGCAATACACTGAAGCTTTCTTT,CASSPPRQYTEAFF
TRBJ2-7,TRBV2,-,-,TGTGCCAGCAGGACTAGCTCCTACGAGCAGTACTTC,CASRTSSYEQYF
TRBJ2-3,TRBV19,-,TRBD2,TGTGCCAGTAGTATAGCGGGGACTAGCACGCAGTATTTT,CASSIAGTSTQYF
TRBJ1-3,TRBV9,-,-,TGTGCCAGCAGCCCTCGGGGGGTCAACGGAAACACCATATATTTT,CASSPRGVNGNTIYF
TRBJ2-2,TRBV19,few,-,TGTGCCAGTAGGAAACAGCACGCAGGGGACGTCGGGGAGCTGTTTTTT,CASRKQHAGDVGELFF
TRBJ1-5,TRBV6-1,once,-,TGTGCCAGCAGTGATCATGCAGGGGCTCGTATAAGCCAGCATTTT,CASSDHAGARISQHF
TRBJ1-5,TRBV16,-,-,TGTGCCAGCAGCCAAGGTGGGATGGGCAATCAGCCCCAGCATTTT,CASSQGGMGNQPQHF
TRBJ1-1,TRBV29-1,-,TRBD1,TGCAGCGACAGACGACAGGGGATGAGCACTGAAGCTTTCTTT,CSDRRQGMSTEAFF
TRBJ1-6,TRBV4-3,-,TRBD1,TGCGCCAGCAGCCATACCGGGACAGGGGGGAATTCACCCCTCCACTTT,CASSHTGTGGNSPLHF
TRBJ1-2,TRBV9,-,TRBD1,TGTGCCAGCACCGGACAGGGGGTGGGAGGCTACACCTTC,CASTGQGVGGYTF
TRBJ1-2,TRBV12-3/TRBV12-4,-,-,TGTGCCAGCAGTCTTCAACCGACACTCGGCTACACCTTC,CASSLQPTLGYTF
TRBJ2-5,TRBV5-1,-,-,TGCGCCAGCAGCTTGGTTTGGGGGGCAGAGACCCAGTACTTC,CASSLVWGAETQYF
TRBJ2-3,TRBV4-2,-,-,TGTGCCAGCAGCCAAGAGACTAGACCTAGCACAGATACGCAGTATTTT,CASSQETRPSTDTQYF
TRBJ2-2,TRBV5-1,-,TRBD1,TGCGCCAGCAGTGATCCGGGACAGGGGAACACCGGGGAGCTGTTTTTT,CASSDPGQGNTGELFF
TRBJ1-1,TRBV29-1,once,TRBD1,TGCAGCGCTACGACAGGGACGAACACTGAAGCTTTCTTT,CSATTGTNTEAFF
TRBJ2-1,TRBV5-6,-,TRBD2,TGTGCCAGCAGCTTGCGCGTAGCGGGCCAGGGCAATGAGCAGTTCTTC,CASSLRVAGQGNEQFF
TRBJ2-1,TRBV27,-,-,TGTGCCAGTGGAGTGAGGGGTAGCTCCTACAATGAGCAGTTCTTC,CASGVRGSSYNEQFF
TRBJ2-7,TRBV13,-,-,TGTGCCAGCACTCGACCGGCCAGCGGATCCTACGAGCAGTACTTC,CASTRPASGSYEQYF
TRBJ1-4,TRBV12-5,-,TRBD1,TGTGCTGCCGGGACAGGGCCAGGAGAGGTGTTTTTT,CAAGTGPGEVFF
TRBJ2-1,TRBV4-2,-,-,TGTGCCAGCAGCCAAGCACTGGGGAATGAGCAGTTCTTC,CASSQALGNEQFF